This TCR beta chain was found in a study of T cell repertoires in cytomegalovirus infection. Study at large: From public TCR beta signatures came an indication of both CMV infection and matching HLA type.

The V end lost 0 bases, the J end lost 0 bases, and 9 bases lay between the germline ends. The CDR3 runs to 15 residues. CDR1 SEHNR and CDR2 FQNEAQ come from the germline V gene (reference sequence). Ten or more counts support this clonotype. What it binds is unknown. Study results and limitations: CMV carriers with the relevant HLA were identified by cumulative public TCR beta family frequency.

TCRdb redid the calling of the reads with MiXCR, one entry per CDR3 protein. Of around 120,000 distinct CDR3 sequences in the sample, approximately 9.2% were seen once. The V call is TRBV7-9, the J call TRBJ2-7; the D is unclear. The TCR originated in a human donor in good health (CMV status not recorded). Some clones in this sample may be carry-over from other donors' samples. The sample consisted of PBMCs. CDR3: CASSLAGTSSYEQYF. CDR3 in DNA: TGTGCCAGCAGCTTAGCGGGCACCAGCTCCTACGAGCAGTACTTC.